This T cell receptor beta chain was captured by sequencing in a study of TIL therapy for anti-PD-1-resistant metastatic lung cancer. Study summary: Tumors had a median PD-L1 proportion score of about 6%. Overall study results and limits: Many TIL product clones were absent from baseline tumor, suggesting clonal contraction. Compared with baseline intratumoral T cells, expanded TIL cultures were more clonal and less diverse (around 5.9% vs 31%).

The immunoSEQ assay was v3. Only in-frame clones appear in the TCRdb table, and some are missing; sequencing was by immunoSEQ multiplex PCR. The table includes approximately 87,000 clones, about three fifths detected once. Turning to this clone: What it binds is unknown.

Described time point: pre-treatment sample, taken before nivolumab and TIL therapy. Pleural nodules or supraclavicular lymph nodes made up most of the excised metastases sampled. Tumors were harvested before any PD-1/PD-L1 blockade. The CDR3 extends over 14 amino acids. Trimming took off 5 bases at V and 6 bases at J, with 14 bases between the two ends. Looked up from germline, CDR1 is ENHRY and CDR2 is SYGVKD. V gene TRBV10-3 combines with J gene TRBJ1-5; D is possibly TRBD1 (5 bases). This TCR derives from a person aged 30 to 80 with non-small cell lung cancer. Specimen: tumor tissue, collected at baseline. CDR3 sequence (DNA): TGTGCCATCAGTAGCCAGGACGGGACTCAGCCCCAGCATTTT. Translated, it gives CAISSQDGTQPQHF.